The clone carrying this T cell receptor (beta chain) was recorded only once. What it recognizes is unknown. V lost 7 bases, J lost 2 bases, and 11 bases stayed unmatched. CDR1 is SGHAT and CDR2 is FQNNGV in the germline V gene. The CDR3 loop spans 15 amino acids. This entry is derived from a study of shared clonotypes between healthy human individuals. Once extracted for a subset, genomic DNA was divided evenly among several immunoSEQ plates. The repertoire was sequenced with immunoSEQ multiplex PCR; TCRdb's copy has only in-frame clones and lacks some. The sample has around 700,000 clones; about 92% are singletons. Terminally differentiated effector memory CD45RA+ cells were excluded from the naive CD8 cells, which were CD45RO-negative and positively selected for CCR7. General study results and limits: Investigators collected only blood, and repertoires in tissues likely differ.

Sequencing was carried out using naive CD8+ T cells sorted from blood. This rearrangement joins TRBV11-2 to TRBJ2-7, with 7 bases matching TRBD2. The clonotype was recovered from a man aged 25-40 years in good health. CDR3 bases: TGTGCCAGCACCAACCCCCCTAGCGGTACCTACGAGCAGTACTTC. It codes for CASTNPPSGTYEQYF.